Each of the 24 T cell receptor beta chains below was sequenced from the same sample in a study of Graves' ophthalmopathy and Graves' hyperthyroidism. Amplification of the TCR beta CDR3 regions used RNA transcripts (as template). HTBI primers were used in a first-round RT-PCR, which preceded a second-round multiplex PCR. TCRdb re-derived calls from the multiplex PCR reads in MiXCR, one entry per CDR3 protein. The sample records around 1.1 million distinct CDR3 sequences, approximately 35% being singletons. Sequencing was done on a sample of peripheral blood or thyroid tissue (not recorded which). The source is an adult man with Graves' hyperthyroidism.

The genes are TRBV5-1 and TRBJ2-7; possible D gene TRBD1, 5 bases. The germline gives CDR1 SGHRS, CDR2 YFSETQ. This CDR3 has 15 amino acids. The V end was cut by 4 bases, the J end by 0 bases, with 14 bases between. Here the CDR3 DNA reads TGCGCCAGCAGCGCGACAGCTCCTTCCTCCTACGAGCAGTACTTC. It specifies CASSATAPSSYEQYF.

This clonotype was detected a few times. The chain has TRBV2 and TRBJ1-5; D is undetermined. The CDR3 contains 14 residues. Germline V CDR1 and CDR2: SNHLY, FYNNEI. Trimming removed 0 bases from V and 4 bases from J, with 7 bases in between. The CDR3 loop reads CASSEAHANQPQHF. CDR3 nucleotide sequence: TGTGCCAGCAGTGAAGCGCACGCAAATCAGCCCCAGCATTTT.

Notes on this clonotype: One end of the junction varies from germline; a read error may be responsible. V and J are TRBV10-2 and TRBJ2-7; 14 positions agree with TRBD2. The CDR3 totals 17 residues. Germline V lookup: CDR1 WSHSY, CDR2 SAAADI. CDR3 amino acids: CASSYSTSGRAGYEQYF. CDR3 nucleotides: TGTGCCAGCAGTTACTCGACTAGCGGGAGGGCCGGGTACGAGCAGTACTTC.

This clonotype was seen at least ten times. J is TRBJ2-7 and V is TRBV2; D is undetermined. V was clipped by 3 bases and J by 3 bases, with 9 bases between them. The CDR3 sequence is 13 residues long. Germline lookup yields CDR1 SNHLY and CDR2 FYNNEI. This CDR3 is CASSEALLYEQYF. The CDR3 nucleotides are TGTGCCAGCAGTGAGGCCCTACTCTACGAGCAGTACTTC.

This clonotype has only a few counts. The V gene is TRBV12-3 or TRBV12-4, the J gene TRBJ2-7; possible D gene TRBD2, 6 bases. CDR3 length: 14 amino acids. V lost 3 bases, J lost 2 bases, and 11 bases lay in between. Here the CDR3 reads CASSFAGRTYEQYF. The CDR3 nucleotides are TGTGCCAGCAGTTTCGCGGGGCGAACCTACGAGCAGTACTTC.

A few counts support this clonotype. V gene TRBV20-1 combines with J gene TRBJ2-7; the D call may be TRBD1 or TRBD2 (7 bases each). Germline CDR1 reads DFQATT; CDR2 reads SNEGSKA (reference sequence). This CDR3 spans 19 amino acids. V dropped 0 bases and J dropped 1 base, with 25 bases sitting between them. CDR3 amino acids: CSARDQGQLTSIASYEQYF. Written as DNA, the CDR3 is TGCAGTGCTAGAGACCAGGGACAGCTGACTAGCATCGCATCCTACGAGCAGTACTTC.

In this sample, this clonotype turned up many times. The rearrangement uses TRBV2 and TRBJ2-5, with 8 bases lining up with TRBD1. This CDR3 comprises 15 residues. The germline V gene encodes CDR1 SNHLY and CDR2 FYNNEI. V was pared by 5 bases and J by 5 bases, with 10 bases of the junction left unmatched. Here the CDR3 DNA reads TGTGCCAGCAGTAAGGGGACAGGACTTTTCGAGACCCAGTACTTC. This encodes CASSKGTGLFETQYF.

This clonotype was seen repeatedly, ten times or more. V gene TRBV11-2 combines with J gene TRBJ2-7, with unresolved D. In germline, CDR1 is SGHAT, CDR2 FQNNGV. This CDR3 contains 11 residues. Trimming took 5 bases from V and 9 from J, leaving 11 bases between them. In DNA form, the CDR3 reads TGTGCCAGCAGCGATTTTGAGGTGCAGTACTTC. Translating it yields CASSDFEVQYF.

The chain employs TRBV7-9 and TRBJ2-7, with D possibly matching TRBD1 (6 bases). V lost 2 bases and J 4 bases, leaving 15 bases between the germline ends. The germline V gene encodes CDR1 SEHNR and CDR2 FQNEAQ (reference sequence). CDR3 length: 15 residues. The CDR3 loop reads CASSLLAGARYEQYF. CDR3 nucleotides: TGTGCCAGCAGCTTACTTGCAGGGGCCCGATACGAGCAGTACTTC.

The sample holds many counts of this clonotype. The rearrangement joins TRBV2 to TRBJ1-5; D gene uncertain. Germline V gene data show CDR1 as SNHLY and CDR2 as FYNNEI. With 7 bases removed from V and 0 bases from J, the gap between germline ends came to 7 bases. This CDR3 region has 13 residues. CDR3 DNA: TGTGCCAGCAACGGCAATAGCAATCAGCCCCAGCATTTT. Its translation is CASNGNSNQPQHF.

On this clonotype: One end of the junction varies from germline; a read error may be responsible. The rearrangement joins TRBV24-1 to TRBJ1-5; D unresolved. Germline V lookup: CDR1 KGHDR, CDR2 SFDVKD. This CDR3 region has 12 residues. The CDR3 sequence: CASSAVDQPQHF. Here the CDR3 DNA reads TGTGCCAGCAGTGCCGTAGACCAGCCCCAGCATTTT.

Regarding this clonotype: This may be a read error: a much more frequent sequence differs by one nucleotide. This sequence joins TRBV9 and TRBJ1-3, with unresolved D. There are 16 residues in the CDR3. The V gene lost 4 bases and the J gene lost 0 bases, with 14 bases spanning the gap. Germline-derived CDR1 and CDR2 are SGDLS and YYNGEE. CDR3 nucleotides: TGTGCCAGCAGCCCAGAGGGAGGGAGCTCTGGAAACACCATATATTTT. Protein product: CASSPEGGSSGNTIYF.

This clonotype was seen many times. The rearrangement joins TRBV20-1 to TRBJ1-4; D ambiguous. The germline V gene has CDR1 DFQATT and CDR2 SNEGSKA (reference sequence). The CDR3 consists of 12 residues. Trimming took off 8 bases at V and 4 bases at J, with 11 bases between the two ends. The CDR3 sequence: CSRTELNEKLFF. In DNA form, the CDR3 reads TGCAGTAGGACGGAGCTTAATGAAAAACTGTTTTTT.

This clonotype came up many times. V and J are TRBV6-5 and TRBJ2-7; TRBD1 matches at 9 bases. The germline gives CDR1 MNHEY, CDR2 SVGAGI. V shed 6 bases and J 2 bases; nucleotides not matched to a gene: 5. The length of the CDR3 is 14 residues. CDR3 protein: CASSWDRAAYEQYF. DNA of the CDR3: TGTGCCAGCAGCTGGGACAGGGCAGCCTACGAGCAGTACTTC.

This clonotype has at least ten counts. V usage is TRBV12-3 or TRBV12-4 and J usage is TRBJ1-1, with D hard to call. The CDR3 has 12 residues. V was clipped by 10 bases and J by 1 base, with 10 bases between them. The CDR3 is CATGLTNTEAFF. In DNA form, the CDR3 reads TGTGCCACCGGTCTAACGAACACTGAAGCTTTCTTT.

This chain joins TRBV4-2 and TRBJ2-2, with D tentatively TRBD1 (5 bases). CDR3 length: 17 residues. V was clipped by 4 bases and J by 1 base, with 16 bases between them. Germline-derived CDR1 and CDR2 are LGHNA and YNFKEQ. The CDR3 sequence: CASSREVQTVNTGELFF. DNA of the CDR3: TGTGCCAGCAGCCGTGAGGTACAGACAGTGAACACCGGGGAGCTGTTTTTT.

In this sample, this clonotype turned up many times. The V and J genes are TRBV5-4 and TRBJ1-2, with 7 bases identical to TRBD1. J was trimmed by 7 bases and V by 3 bases; bases with no gene match: 9. Germline assignment: CDR1 SGHNT and CDR2 YYREEE (reference sequence). The CDR3 is 14 amino acids. The CDR3 spells CASSSTQNRGGYTF. In DNA, the CDR3 is TGTGCCAGCAGCTCAACCCAGAACAGGGGTGGCTACACCTTC.

This clonotype was observed at least ten times. V gene TRBV12-3 or TRBV12-4 combines with J gene TRBJ2-7; the D call may be TRBD1 or TRBD2 (5 bases each). The CDR3 is 12 residues long. V shed 5 bases and J shed 7 bases, with 12 bases lying between them. The CDR3 loop reads CASSAGAWEQYF. In nucleotides, the CDR3 is TGTGCCAGCAGTGCCGGGGCCTGGGAGCAGTACTTC.

V and J are TRBV14 and TRBJ2-3; D gene ambiguous. Deletions cut 3 bases from V and 6 bases from J, with 13 bases between. Germline lookup yields CDR1 SGHDN and CDR2 FVKESK. The CDR3 is 14 residues long. CDR3 nucleotides: TGTGCCAGCAGCCACATAATTCACGAGGATACGCAGTATTTT. This translates into CASSHIIHEDTQYF.

The chain couples TRBV12-3 or TRBV12-4 to TRBJ1-1, with 8 positions matching TRBD1. The CDR3 spans 14 residues. Trimming took 6 bases from V and 4 from J; bases not matched to a gene: 7. This chain's CDR3 is CASSPRGLRTEAFF. The CDR3 DNA is TGTGCCAGCAGCCCCAGGGGGCTTCGCACTGAAGCTTTCTTT.

This chain uses TRBV7-9 with TRBJ1-5; maybe TRBD1 (6 bases). TRBJ1-6 explains the end of the DNA better; the J call may be wrong. This CDR3 has 14 amino acids. Germline-derived CDR1 and CDR2 are SEHNR and FQNEAQ (reference sequence). CDR3 DNA sequence: TGTGCCAGCAGCTTATCAGGGGAGAGGTCACCCCTCCACTTT. Translation: CASSLSGERSPLHF.

The chain employs TRBV29-1 and TRBJ1-2; 11 nucleotides match TRBD1. V gave up 6 bases and J gave up 6 bases; unmatched junction bases: 9. The CDR3 runs 14 residues. CDR1 and CDR2 (germline): SQVTM, ANQGSEA. CDR3 nucleotides: TGCAGCGTAGCCCGGACAGGGGGCGATGATGGCTACACCTTC. It encodes CSVARTGGDDGYTF.

This clonotype was seen repeatedly, ten times or more. The chain couples TRBV12-3 or TRBV12-4 to TRBJ1-1; no clear D gene. The CDR3 length is 11 residues. V lost 6 bases and J 11 bases, leaving 13 bases between the germline ends. CDR3 amino acids: CASSRGGRAFF. DNA for the CDR3: TGTGCCAGCAGCCGCGGAGGAAGGGCTTTCTTT.

The chain has TRBV11-2 and TRBJ1-6, with a tentative D call TRBD1 (5 bases). The CDR3 is 15 residues long. Trimming removed 5 bases at V and 0 bases at J, with 8 bases between. CDR1 SGHAT and CDR2 FQNNGV come from the germline V gene. The CDR3 protein is CASSTQDSYNSPLHF. The CDR3 DNA reads TGTGCCAGCAGCACACAGGACTCCTATAATTCACCCCTCCACTTT.